This TCR beta chain was obtained from a study of T cell repertoires in cytomegalovirus infection. About the study: The authors used CMV epitopes that were HLA-C-restricted (recently identified) and HLA-B-restricted (well studied). Indications of both CMV infection and matching HLA type were provided by public TCR beta signatures. Study-wide results and limits: Dominating the ex vivo response were HLA-C-restricted CMV-specific TCR beta clonotypes. Based on cumulative public TCR beta family frequency, carriers of CMV plus the relevant HLA were identified.

This clonotype has at least ten counts. The antigen is not known. Using its own MiXCR run on the reads, TCRdb lists one record per CDR3 protein. Of some 560,000 distinct CDR3 sequences listed, 40% are singletons. Sequencing was performed on cultured PBMCs, taken from culture after CMV antigen stimulation. This clonotype was obtained from a human donor in good health (CMV status not recorded). Some clones in this sample may be carry-over from other donors' samples.

The CDR3 loop reads CASSLWASGPYEQYF. In DNA form, the CDR3 reads TGTGCCAGCAGCTTGTGGGCTAGCGGGCCATACGAGCAGTACTTC. The chain has TRBV7-2 and TRBJ2-7; 8 bases map to TRBD2. V shed 3 bases and J 4 bases; nucleotides not matched to a gene: 8. This CDR3 is 15 amino acids long. Germline assignment: CDR1 SGHTA and CDR2 FQGNSA. The full variable domain, rest sourced from reference TRBV7-2 and TRBJ2-7, is GAGVSQSPSNKVTEKGKDVELRCDPISGHTALYWYRQSLGQGLEFLIYFQGNSAPDKSGLPSDRFSAERTGGSVSTLTIQRTQQEDSAVYLCASSLWASGPYEQYFGPGTRLTVT.